This passage covers 21 T cell receptor beta chains from one sample sequenced in a study of T-cell reconstitution after alpha-beta-depleted transplantation in children. Molecular barcoding with unique molecular identifiers was used for the TCRbeta library. TCRdb independently ran MiXCR on the PCR reads; one entry per CDR3 protein. Here the sample spans hundreds of thousands of distinct CDR3 sequences, approximately 9.6% being singletons. Sequences were derived from PBMCs from the stem cell graft donor, sampled from the stem cell graft. The receptor set was obtained from a human donor who donated a stem cell graft to a child with SCID.

This clonotype showed up many times. The rearrangement links TRBV5-1 to TRBJ2-1; possibly TRBD2 for D (5 bases). This CDR3 has 13 amino acids. The V end was cut by 4 bases, the J end by 6 bases, with 11 bases between. In germline, CDR1 is SGHRS, CDR2 YFSETQ. The CDR3: CASSPPLGNEQFF. The DNA of the CDR3 is TGCGCCAGCAGCCCCCCACTAGGCAATGAGCAGTTCTTC.

This clonotype was detected ten times or more. The V call is TRBV7-9, the J call TRBJ2-1; D gene uncertain. Trimming removed 1 base at V and 11 bases at J, with 12 bases between. This CDR3 is built from 13 residues. Germline values: CDR1 SEHNR, CDR2 FQNEAQ (reference sequence). The CDR3 DNA is TGTGCCAGCAGCTTAGAGGAAAGGGCTAAGCAGTTCTTC. This encodes CASSLEERAKQFF.

This clonotype occurred many times. For the CDR3, the DNA is TGTGCCAGCAGATCGAGGGGCCTTAATTCACCCCTCCACTTT. It translates to CASRSRGLNSPLHF. This chain joins TRBV12-3 or TRBV12-4 and TRBJ1-6; maybe TRBD1 (5 bases). With 6 bases removed from V and 6 bases from J, the gap between germline ends came to 12 bases. This CDR3 has 14 residues.

The chain joins TRBV5-1 to TRBJ1-5, with a tentative D call TRBD1 (6 bases). Germline V gene data show CDR1 as SGHRS and CDR2 as YFSETQ. The CDR3 loop spans 14 amino acids. V was shortened by 0 bases and J by 8 bases, with 12 bases between the two germline ends. CDR3 region: CASSLEAGVKPQHF. The CDR3 bases are TGCGCCAGCAGCTTGGAGGCAGGGGTGAAGCCCCAGCATTTT.

This clonotype has a handful of counts. This sequence joins TRBV11-2 and TRBJ2-7; TRBD1 agrees at 7 bases. Unmatched junction bases numbered 11, after V lost 0 bases and J lost 0 bases. From germline, CDR1 is SGHAT and CDR2 FQNNGV. This CDR3 has 18 residues. Here the CDR3 DNA reads TGTGCCAGCAGCTTAGATGTTGTAGGGGGCGATTTCTCCTACGAGCAGTACTTC. Translation gives CASSLDVVGGDFSYEQYF.

This clonotype was counted between two and nine times. This chain connects TRBV12-3 or TRBV12-4 to TRBJ2-7; no reliable D call. This CDR3 comprises 15 residues. Trimming shortened V by 3 bases and J by 4 bases, and 16 bases separated the two germline ends. As DNA, the CDR3 is TGTGCCAGCAGTTTGGGTAAAAGACTTTATTACGAGCAGTACTTC. It specifies CASSLGKRLYYEQYF.

This sequence joins TRBV2 and TRBJ2-3; no reliable D call. The length of the CDR3 is 12 residues. V was cut by 8 bases and J by 3 bases, with 9 bases left in between. CDR1 and CDR2 (germline): SNHLY, FYNNEI. CDR3 sequence reads: CASPTGTDTQYF. DNA for the CDR3: TGTGCCAGCCCTACCGGGACAGATACGCAGTATTTT.

This clonotype was recorded many times. The chain joins TRBV28 to TRBJ1-6; 7 bases match TRBD1. Looked up from germline, CDR1 is MDHEN and CDR2 is SYDVKM. This CDR3 has 14 residues. Trimming cost V 2 bases and J 10 bases; bases outside gene matches: 5. The CDR3 sequence: CASSLLGQNSPLHF. CDR3 sequence (DNA): TGTGCCAGCAGTTTACTGGGACAGAACTCACCCCTCCACTTT.

The sample holds a few counts of this clonotype. Here the CDR3 DNA reads TGTGCCAGCAGTTTGGGTGCGGGTATGACAGATACGCAGTATTTT. It encodes CASSLGAGMTDTQYF. V and J are TRBV12-3 or TRBV12-4 and TRBJ2-3; a weak D match, TRBD2 (5 bases). V was cut by 3 bases and J by 3 bases, with 13 bases left in between. This CDR3 contains 15 residues.

The V call is TRBV29-1, the J call TRBJ2-5; no definite D call. CDR3 length: 12 amino acids. Germline assignment: CDR1 SQVTM and CDR2 ANQGSEA. V lost 6 bases to trimming and J lost 0 bases, with 8 bases between them. The CDR3 is CSVLEYQETQYF. In DNA form, the CDR3 reads TGCAGCGTCCTGGAGTACCAAGAGACCCAGTACTTC.

This clonotype was picked up a small number of times. CDR3 residues: CASTPGQGRYEQYF. The CDR3 DNA reads TGTGCCAGCACTCCGGGCCAAGGTCGTTACGAGCAGTACTTC. The rearrangement joins TRBV12-3 or TRBV12-4 to TRBJ2-7; D not certain. The CDR3 consists of 14 residues. Trimming took 7 bases from V and 4 from J, leaving 17 bases between them.

The sample holds a few counts of this clonotype. The chain has TRBV12-5 and TRBJ2-7, with 8 bases fitting TRBD1. The length of the CDR3 is 17 residues. Trimming at V came to 2 bases and at J to 4 bases, leaving 13 bases not matched to a gene. The germline CDR1 and CDR2 sequences are LGHNT and FRNRAP. The CDR3 coding sequence is TGTGCTAGTGGTTTGTACAGGGCACAGGGGGGCAAGTACGAGCAGTACTTC. Encoded protein: CASGLYRAQGGKYEQYF.

This clonotype came up many times. V gene TRBV9 combines with J gene TRBJ2-1; 9 nucleotides align to TRBD2. This CDR3 region has 15 residues. V gave up 0 bases and J gave up 5 bases; unmatched junction bases: 3. Germline lookup yields CDR1 SGDLS and CDR2 YYNGEE. The CDR3 loop reads CASSVGVAGDNEQFF. The CDR3 bases are TGTGCCAGCAGCGTAGGAGTAGCGGGGGACAATGAGCAGTTCTTC.

The chain links TRBV11-2 to TRBJ2-3; D could derive from TRBD1 or TRBD2 (5 bases each). Trimming stripped 4 bases from V and 2 bases from J, with 19 bases between. Per the germline V gene, CDR1 is SGHAT and CDR2 is FQNNGV. The CDR3 runs to 17 residues. The CDR3: CASSSLLRDGDTDTQYF. The CDR3, as DNA: TGTGCCAGCAGCTCCTTACTCCGGGACGGAGACACAGATACGCAGTATTTT.

This clonotype was picked up a small number of times. This chain uses TRBV6-2 or TRBV6-3 with TRBJ2-5, with D possibly being TRBD1 (5 bases). Between the trimmed V and J ends, which lost 4 bases and 1 base, there was a span of 13 bases. The CDR3 runs to 15 residues. Germline V gene lookup returns CDR1 MNHEY and CDR2 SVGEGT. The CDR3 protein is CASSSHDSFQETQYF. CDR3 nucleotides: TGTGCCAGCAGTTCCCACGACAGCTTCCAAGAGACCCAGTACTTC.

The chain employs TRBV3-1 and TRBJ2-5; 9 bases are a match to TRBD2. V was pared by 8 bases and J by 5 bases, with 12 bases of the junction left unmatched. The germline V gene encodes CDR1 LGHDT and CDR2 YNNKEL (reference sequence). The CDR3 has 15 amino acids. In nucleotides, the CDR3 is TGTGCCAGCTCGCTGGCGGGGGGGCCGCGGGAGACCCAGTACTTC. Its translation: CASSLAGGPRETQYF.

This clonotype turned up a few times. The chain carries TRBV25-1 and TRBJ1-6; D might be TRBD1 (5 bases). Germline lookup yields CDR1 MGHDK and CDR2 SYGVNS. The ends were cut back, 5 bases at V and 4 bases at J, with 15 bases in the middle. The CDR3 totals 16 residues. The CDR3 is CASSRAGTIYNSPLHF. As DNA, the CDR3 is TGTGCCAGCAGTAGGGCAGGGACCATTTATAATTCACCCCTCCACTTT.

The table lists this clonotype with many counts. The V call is TRBV7-9, the J call TRBJ1-1; a possible D gene is TRBD1 (6 bases). The CDR3 is 14 amino acids. Germline CDR1 and CDR2: SEHNR and FQNEAQ (reference sequence). Trimming removed 5 bases at V and 6 bases at J, with 16 bases between. CDR3 in DNA: TGTGCCAGCAGCCTACCGACAGGTTCTCCTGAAGCTTTCTTT. It specifies CASSLPTGSPEAFF.

In its sample, this clonotype was seen many times. This sequence joins TRBV7-9 and TRBJ2-3, with TRBD2 identical over 7 bases. The CDR3 is 16 residues long. Germline CDR1 SEHNR, CDR2 FQNEAQ (reference sequence). Trimming removed 3 bases from V and 4 bases from J; junction bases left unmatched: 10. In DNA, the CDR3 is TGTGCCAGCAGCTTGTCCCTGGGGGGGAGTTCAGATACGCAGTATTTT. Its translation is CASSLSLGGSSDTQYF.

This chain links TRBV5-4 with TRBJ2-1; 9 bases are a match to TRBD2. In germline, CDR1 is SGHNT, CDR2 YYREEE (reference sequence). This CDR3 contains 16 residues. V trimming: 4 bases; J trimming: 1 base; junction bases outside the gene matches: 6. CDR3 sequence reads: CASSRTSVSSYNEQFF. The CDR3 nucleotides are TGTGCCAGCAGCCGGACTAGCGTCTCGTCCTACAATGAGCAGTTCTTC.

This clonotype was recorded a few times. The chain has TRBV7-9 and TRBJ2-7, with 9 bases identical to TRBD1. The CDR3 consists of 15 residues. Germline CDR1 reads SEHNR; CDR2 reads FQNEAQ (reference sequence). Trimming took 6 bases from V and 5 from J; bases not matched to a gene: 11. The CDR3 coding sequence is TGTGCCAGCAGTCTTACCGGGACAGGGATCAACGAGCAGTACTTC. This gives the protein CASSLTGTGINEQYF.